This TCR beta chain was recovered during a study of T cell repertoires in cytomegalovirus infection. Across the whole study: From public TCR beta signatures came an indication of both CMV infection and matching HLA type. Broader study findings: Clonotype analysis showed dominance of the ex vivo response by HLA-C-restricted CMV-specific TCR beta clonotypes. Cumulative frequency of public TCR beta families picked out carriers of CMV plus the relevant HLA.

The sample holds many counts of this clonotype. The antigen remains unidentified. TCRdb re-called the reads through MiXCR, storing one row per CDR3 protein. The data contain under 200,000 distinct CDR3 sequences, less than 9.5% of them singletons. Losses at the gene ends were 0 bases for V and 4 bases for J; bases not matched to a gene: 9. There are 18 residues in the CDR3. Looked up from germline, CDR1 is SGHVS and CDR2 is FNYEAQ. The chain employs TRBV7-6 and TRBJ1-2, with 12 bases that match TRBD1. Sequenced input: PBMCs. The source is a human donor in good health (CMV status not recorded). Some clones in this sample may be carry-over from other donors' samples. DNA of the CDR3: TGTGCCAGCAGCTTAGCGCCCTTGGGACAGGGGGCCATCTATGGCTACACCTTC. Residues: CASSLAPLGQGAIYGYTF.